Listed below are T cell receptor beta chains from one sample, sequenced in a study of CD8+CD57+ T cells in acquired aplastic anemia. TCRdb itself ran the reads through MiXCR, one entry per CDR3 protein. Of 150,000 or so distinct CDR3 sequences in the sample, roughly 48% are singletons; the top ten hold 2.5% to 3.5%. The sample was sorted CD4+, CD8+, or CD8+CD57+ T cells (not recorded which) from PBMCs. The receptors derive from a human donor with aplastic anemia. Each CDR3 is given with its conserved first and last residue. The D gene is left open where the match is weak. Clone size is stated in some rows and not others, as once, few, many or a class when expanded.

d_gene: TRBD2
v_gene: TRBV15
j_gene: TRBJ2-1
abundance: NA
CDR3nt: TGTGCCACCAGCAGAGTAGCGGGGGGTTCCTCCTACAATGAGCAGTTCTTC
CDR3aa: CATSRVAGGSSYNEQFF

d_gene: NA
v_gene: TRBV29-1
j_gene: TRBJ2-7
abundance: NA
CDR3nt: TGCAGCGTTGAAGGGTTTGAGGGATACGAGCAGTACTTC
CDR3aa: CSVEGFEGYEQYF

d_gene: NA
v_gene: TRBV6-2/TRBV6-3
j_gene: TRBJ1-3
abundance: NA
CDR3nt: TGTGCCAGCAATCAAGGACTGCGCTCTGGAAACACCATACATTTT
CDR3aa: CASNQGLRSGNTIHF

d_gene: NA
v_gene: TRBV20-1
j_gene: TRBJ1-2
abundance: many
CDR3nt: TGCAGTGCTAGAGAGGGGGCAGGGTATGGCTACACCTTC
CDR3aa: CSAREGAGYGYTF

d_gene: NA
v_gene: TRBV14
j_gene: TRBJ1-1
abundance: few
CDR3nt: TGTGCCAGCAGCCATGGGACTGAAGCTTTCTTT
CDR3aa: CASSHGTEAFF

d_gene: NA
v_gene: TRBV27
j_gene: TRBJ2-3
abundance: NA
CDR3nt: TGTGCCAGCAGTACTAGACAGTACACAGATACGCAGTATTTT
CDR3aa: CASSTRQYTDTQYF

d_gene: NA
v_gene: TRBV7-9
j_gene: TRBJ1-2
abundance: once
CDR3nt: TGTGCCAGCAGCCGCAGTGGATATCCGTATCGTGGCTACACCTTC
CDR3aa: CASSRSGYPYRGYTF

d_gene: TRBD2
v_gene: TRBV2
j_gene: TRBJ2-7
abundance: NA
CDR3nt: TGTGCCAGCAGCTCTCGGACTAGCGGGGGACCCGAGCAGTACTTC
CDR3aa: CASSSRTSGGPEQYF

d_gene: TRBD2
v_gene: TRBV18
j_gene: TRBJ2-1
abundance: few
CDR3nt: TGTGCCAGCTCACCGACGACTAGCGGGACAGGCGAGCAGTTCTTC
CDR3aa: CASSPTTSGTGEQFF

d_gene: TRBD1
v_gene: TRBV7-6
j_gene: TRBJ2-1
abundance: NA
CDR3nt: TGTGCCAGCAGGCCCGGGACAGGGTTCGCTGAGCAGTTCTTC
CDR3aa: CASRPGTGFAEQFF

d_gene: NA
v_gene: TRBV7-2
j_gene: TRBJ2-3
abundance: many
CDR3nt: TGTGCCAGCAGCTTAGGGGGGACTGGGATTGTAGTTACGCAGTATTTT
CDR3aa: CASSLGGTGIVVTQYF

d_gene: TRBD2
v_gene: TRBV27
j_gene: TRBJ2-7
abundance: many
CDR3nt: TGTGCCAGCAGTAAAGGCGGCGGGAGTAAGGTGAGGCAGTACTTC
CDR3aa: CASSKGGGSKVRQYF

d_gene: TRBD1
v_gene: TRBV5-5
j_gene: TRBJ2-2
abundance: NA
CDR3nt: TGTGCCGGCAGCTTTTACCCGGGACAGGGGACCGGGGAGCTGTTTTTT
CDR3aa: CAGSFYPGQGTGELFF

d_gene: NA
v_gene: TRBV12-3/TRBV12-4
j_gene: TRBJ2-1
abundance: many
CDR3nt: TGTGCCAGCAGTTTGAGACCGAGCTCCTACAATGAGCAGTTCTTC
CDR3aa: CASSLRPSSYNEQFF

d_gene: NA
v_gene: TRBV7-2
j_gene: TRBJ2-6
abundance: many
CDR3nt: TGTGCCAGCAGCTTAGGGCGGGGAACCTCTGGGGCCAACGTCCTGACTTTC
CDR3aa: CASSLGRGTSGANVLTF

d_gene: TRBD1
v_gene: TRBV12-3/TRBV12-4
j_gene: TRBJ2-7
abundance: NA
CDR3nt: TGTGCCAGCACCCCGGACGACAGGGTGGGCGAGCAGTACTTC
CDR3aa: CASTPDDRVGEQYF

d_gene: TRBD2
v_gene: TRBV6-5
j_gene: TRBJ2-5
abundance: many
CDR3nt: TGTGCCAGCAGTTACTCGCGGGGAGGGGAAGAGACCCAGTACTTC
CDR3aa: CASSYSRGGEETQYF

d_gene: TRBD1
v_gene: TRBV7-8
j_gene: TRBJ2-5
abundance: NA
CDR3nt: TGTGCCAGCAGCCAACAGGGGGTAGAGACCCAGTACTTC
CDR3aa: CASSQQGVETQYF

d_gene: NA
v_gene: TRBV29-1
j_gene: TRBJ1-1
abundance: few
CDR3nt: TGCAGCGTTGAAGGTGGTGGGAAACTTATAAACACTGAAGCTTTCTTT
CDR3aa: CSVEGGGKLINTEAFF

d_gene: NA
v_gene: TRBV2
j_gene: TRBJ2-3
abundance: NA
CDR3nt: TGTGCCAGCATGGGGCGTGGCACAGATACGCAGTATTTT
CDR3aa: CASMGRGTDTQYF

d_gene: TRBD2
v_gene: TRBV20-1
j_gene: TRBJ2-7
abundance: NA
CDR3nt: TGCAGTGCTAGCGGGAGGGCCATCTACGAGCAGTACTTC
CDR3aa: CSASGRAIYEQYF

d_gene: TRBD1
v_gene: TRBV11-1
j_gene: TRBJ2-7
abundance: NA
CDR3nt: TGCGCCAGCAGCGCGACAGGGGCGGACAGGGACGAGCAGTACTTC
CDR3aa: CASSATGADRDEQYF

d_gene: TRBD1
v_gene: TRBV5-1
j_gene: TRBJ2-2
abundance: many
CDR3nt: TGCGCCAGCAGCTTGGACAGGGGGAACACCGGGGAGCTGTTTTTT
CDR3aa: CASSLDRGNTGELFF

d_gene: TRBD1
v_gene: TRBV24-1
j_gene: TRBJ2-4
abundance: many
CDR3nt: TGTGCCACCAGTGATTCTGGGACAGTCAAAAACATTCAGTACTTC
CDR3aa: CATSDSGTVKNIQYF

d_gene: TRBD1
v_gene: TRBV7-8
j_gene: TRBJ2-7
abundance: NA
CDR3nt: TGTGCCAGCAGCTCCGGGACAGGGGACGAGCAGTACTTC
CDR3aa: CASSSGTGDEQYF

d_gene: NA
v_gene: TRBV5-6
j_gene: TRBJ2-2
abundance: many
CDR3nt: TGTGCCAGCAGGTCCACTGGACAGAACACCGGGGAGCTGTTTTTT
CDR3aa: CASRSTGQNTGELFF

d_gene: NA
v_gene: TRBV7-9
j_gene: TRBJ2-7
abundance: few
CDR3nt: TGTGCCAGCAGCCCCGTTAGCAGATACGAGCAGTACTTC
CDR3aa: CASSPVSRYEQYF

d_gene: TRBD2
v_gene: TRBV4-2
j_gene: TRBJ2-7
abundance: once
CDR3nt: TGTGCCAGCAGCCAAGATCTGCTAGCGGGGGACTCCTACGAGCAGTACTTC
CDR3aa: CASSQDLLAGDSYEQYF

d_gene: NA
v_gene: TRBV7-2
j_gene: TRBJ2-7
abundance: NA
CDR3nt: TGTGCCAGCAGCTCAAGCCTACGGGAGCAGTACTTC
CDR3aa: CASSSSLREQYF

d_gene: NA
v_gene: TRBV25-1
j_gene: TRBJ1-2
abundance: few
CDR3nt: TGTGCCAGCAGTTCGTCAGATTCGGGGGGAATAGGGTATGGCTACACCTTC
CDR3aa: CASSSSDSGGIGYGYTF

d_gene: NA
v_gene: TRBV7-9
j_gene: TRBJ2-7
abundance: many
CDR3nt: TGTGCCAGCAGCCCGCGGGCTTCCTACGAGCAGTACTTC
CDR3aa: CASSPRASYEQYF

d_gene: NA
v_gene: TRBV2
j_gene: TRBJ2-7
abundance: NA
CDR3nt: TGTGCCAGCAGGGCAGGGACGTGGGAGCAGTACTTC
CDR3aa: CASRAGTWEQYF

d_gene: TRBD2
v_gene: TRBV19
j_gene: TRBJ2-1
abundance: many
CDR3nt: TGTGCCAGCCGACTAGCGGGAGGGGGGCCCGATGAGCAGTTCTTC
CDR3aa: CASRLAGGGPDEQFF

d_gene: NA
v_gene: TRBV19
j_gene: TRBJ2-1
abundance: NA
CDR3nt: TGTGCCAGTAGCGACGACAGAGGGAGCTCCTACAATGAGCAGTTCTTC
CDR3aa: CASSDDRGSSYNEQFF

d_gene: NA
v_gene: TRBV5-5
j_gene: TRBJ2-6
abundance: NA
CDR3nt: TGTGCCAGCGCACGTCGCTCTGGGGCCAACGTCCTGACTTTC
CDR3aa: CASARRSGANVLTF

d_gene: TRBD1
v_gene: TRBV30
j_gene: TRBJ2-7
abundance: many
CDR3nt: TGTGCCTCCGCCGGGACAGGGGACGAGCAGTACTTC
CDR3aa: CASAGTGDEQYF

d_gene: NA
v_gene: TRBV2
j_gene: TRBJ2-3
abundance: NA
CDR3nt: TGTGCCAGCAGTGATTTCGTGGACAATGAGCAGTATTTT
CDR3aa: CASSDFVDNEQYF

d_gene: NA
v_gene: TRBV5-5
j_gene: TRBJ2-3
abundance: few
CDR3nt: TGTGCCAGCAGCTTGGCCCCGGGAGATACGCAGTATTTT
CDR3aa: CASSLAPGDTQYF

d_gene: NA
v_gene: TRBV7-9
j_gene: TRBJ1-5
abundance: NA
CDR3nt: TGTGCCAGTAGCTTTACAGATAATCAGCCCCAGCGTTTT
CDR3aa: CASSFTDNQPQRF

d_gene: NA
v_gene: TRBV3-1
j_gene: TRBJ1-2
abundance: NA
CDR3nt: TGTGCCAGCAGCCAAGGGGGACGCTGGGGACATGGCTACACCTTC
CDR3aa: CASSQGGRWGHGYTF

d_gene: NA
v_gene: TRBV2
j_gene: TRBJ2-7
abundance: few
CDR3nt: TGTGCCAGCGGCAAGCAGTGGGGCTCCTACGAGCAGTACTTC
CDR3aa: CASGKQWGSYEQYF

d_gene: TRBD2
v_gene: TRBV6-1
j_gene: TRBJ2-5
abundance: many
CDR3nt: TGTGCCAGCACTGTAGCGGGAGACCTGTGGGAGACCCAGTACTTC
CDR3aa: CASTVAGDLWETQYF

d_gene: TRBD2
v_gene: TRBV7-2
j_gene: TRBJ2-1
abundance: many
CDR3nt: TGTGCCAGCAGCCGGTTGTGGGGGGGCTCCTACAATGAGCAGTTCTTC
CDR3aa: CASSRLWGGSYNEQFF

d_gene: NA
v_gene: TRBV9
j_gene: TRBJ2-3
abundance: NA
CDR3nt: TGTGCCAGCAGCGTAGACGGACAGAGTTCAGATACGCAGTATTTT
CDR3aa: CASSVDGQSSDTQYF

d_gene: NA
v_gene: TRBV20-1
j_gene: TRBJ1-1
abundance: NA
CDR3nt: TGCAGTGCCAGAGGTAACTACGAAGCTTTCTTT
CDR3aa: CSARGNYEAFF

d_gene: TRBD1
v_gene: TRBV30
j_gene: TRBJ1-2
abundance: few
CDR3nt: TGTGCCTGGAGTATCCAGACAGGGAGAAGAGAAGGCTACACCTTC
CDR3aa: CAWSIQTGRREGYTF

d_gene: NA
v_gene: TRBV5-1
j_gene: TRBJ2-5
abundance: NA
CDR3nt: TGCGCCAGCAGCTTGGGAGGGGACGGAGAGACCCAGTACTTC
CDR3aa: CASSLGGDGETQYF

d_gene: TRBD2
v_gene: TRBV9
j_gene: TRBJ2-1
abundance: many
CDR3nt: TGTGCCAGCAGCGTAGCCGGGACTAGCGGGAGTAGGGAGCAGTTCTTC
CDR3aa: CASSVAGTSGSREQFF

d_gene: NA
v_gene: TRBV7-9
j_gene: TRBJ2-7
abundance: NA
CDR3nt: TGTGCCAGCAGCTTAATTGAGACAGCCCCCTACGAGCAGTACTTC
CDR3aa: CASSLIETAPYEQYF

d_gene: NA
v_gene: TRBV9
j_gene: TRBJ2-1
abundance: NA
CDR3nt: TGCGCCAGCAGTGACTTTGGAAATGAGCAGTTCTTC
CDR3aa: CASSDFGNEQFF

d_gene: TRBD2
v_gene: TRBV6-5
j_gene: TRBJ2-3
abundance: NA
CDR3nt: TGTGCCAGCAGTTACTCGGGGGGACTAGCCACAGATACGCAGTATTTT
CDR3aa: CASSYSGGLATDTQYF

d_gene: TRBD2
v_gene: TRBV11-1
j_gene: TRBJ2-1
abundance: NA
CDR3nt: TGTGCCAGCAGCTCCCCCCCAAGCGGGGGAAGCAATGAGCAGTTCTTC
CDR3aa: CASSSPPSGGSNEQFF

d_gene: NA
v_gene: TRBV10-3
j_gene: TRBJ1-1
abundance: NA
CDR3nt: TGTGCCATCAGTGAAGATAACACTGAAGCTTTCTTT
CDR3aa: CAISEDNTEAFF

d_gene: NA
v_gene: TRBV2
j_gene: TRBJ2-3
abundance: many
CDR3nt: TGTGCCAGTACCTCTCCGGGAGTCACAGATACGCAGTATTTT
CDR3aa: CASTSPGVTDTQYF

d_gene: NA
v_gene: TRBV12-3/TRBV12-4
j_gene: TRBJ2-3
abundance: NA
CDR3nt: TGTGCCAGCAGCCCGGGGGGCGATACGCAGTATTTT
CDR3aa: CASSPGGDTQYF

d_gene: NA
v_gene: TRBV7-3
j_gene: TRBJ2-1
abundance: many
CDR3nt: TGTGCCAGCAGCCAAGGGGACGAGCAGTTCTTC
CDR3aa: CASSQGDEQFF

d_gene: NA
v_gene: TRBV28
j_gene: TRBJ1-6
abundance: many
CDR3nt: TGTGCCAGCAGTTTAACGAGCGATAATTCACCCCTCCACTTT
CDR3aa: CASSLTSDNSPLHF

d_gene: TRBD2
v_gene: TRBV7-9
j_gene: TRBJ2-3
abundance: many
CDR3nt: TGTGCCAGGGGAACGGCGGGGGTGACGACAGATACGCAGTATTTT
CDR3aa: CARGTAGVTTDTQYF